This entry lists 17 T cell receptor beta chains sequenced from one sample in a study of yellow fever vaccine responses in identical twins. Each CDR3 protein is one row after TCRdb ran MiXCR on the RT-PCR reads. The top ten hold 6.5% to 8.5% of the sample, which has about 18,000 distinct CDR3 sequences, just over 60% seen once. This specimen consisted of T cells from blood (PBMCs), unsorted or a sorted subset (not recorded which), obtained before or after yellow fever vaccination (not recorded which). These receptors all stem from a woman aged 18-30 years who received the yellow fever vaccine.

The V and J genes are TRBV7-3 and TRBJ2-1; 8 bases are a match to TRBD2. J lost 7 bases, V lost 5 bases, and 13 bases had no gene match. This CDR3 has 16 amino acids. Germline V lookup: CDR1 SGHTA, CDR2 FQGTGA. The CDR3 nucleotides read TGTGCCAGCAGCCCCAGGGGAGGGACTAGAGGTAATGAGCAGTTCTTC. This sequence encodes CASSPRGGTRGNEQFF.

This clonotype was counted between two and nine times. V is TRBV6-1 and J is TRBJ1-1; unclear D gene. This CDR3 has 15 residues. Germline V gene data show CDR1 as MNHNS and CDR2 as SASEGT. Trimming cost V 7 bases and J 0 bases, with 15 bases left between them. CDR3 region: CASKEADGMNTEAFF. The CDR3 coding sequence is TGTGCCAGCAAAGAGGCCGACGGGATGAACACTGAAGCTTTCTTT.

The chain uses TRBV14 and TRBJ2-1; perhaps TRBD1 as D (5 bases). V lost 0 bases to trimming and J lost 6 bases, with 21 bases between them. The CDR3 runs to 18 residues. Germline V CDR1 and CDR2: SGHDN, FVKESK. CDR3 coding DNA: TGTGCCAGCAGCCAAGATTCACCGACAGTTCCTAGATTCAATGAGCAGTTCTTC. Its translation is CASSQDSPTVPRFNEQFF.

The chain employs TRBV5-1 and TRBJ1-6; D gene unclear. The germline V and J ends were trimmed by 0 bases and 7 bases, with 11 bases remaining between them. This CDR3 is 15 amino acids long. Germline CDR1 SGHRS, CDR2 YFSETQ. CDR3 coding DNA: TGCGCCAGCAGCTTGGACGTGGGCCAGAATTCACCCCTCCACTTT. This translates into CASSLDVGQNSPLHF. Complete variable domain (other parts from reference TRBV5-1 and TRBJ1-6): KAGVTQTPRYLIKTRGQQVTLSCSPISGHRSVSWYQQTPGQGLQFLFEYFSETQRNKGNFPGRFSGRQFSNSRSEMNVSTLELGDSALYLCASSLDVGQNSPLHFGNGTRLTVT.

The chain links TRBV18 to TRBJ2-7, with TRBD1 as a possible D gene (5 bases). V lost 6 bases to trimming and J lost 3 bases, with 9 bases between them. Germline assignment: CDR1 KGHSH and CDR2 LQKENI. This CDR3 is built from 12 residues. CDR3 sequence: CASSSTGYEQYF. CDR3 nucleotide sequence: TGTGCCAGCTCCTCAACAGGCTACGAGCAGTACTTC.

This chain uses TRBV12-3 or TRBV12-4 with TRBJ1-2; D unresolved. The CDR3 spans 14 residues. Between the trimmed V and J ends, which lost 5 bases and 11 bases, there was a span of 21 bases. The CDR3 coding sequence is TGTGCCAGCAGTCCCCATCGCCGGGCGGAGGGATACACCTTC. Translation gives CASSPHRRAEGYTF.

This CDR3 is CASSSAGYNEQFF. CDR3 bases: TGTGCCAGCAGCTCAGCGGGATATAATGAGCAGTTCTTC. This chain joins TRBV7-2 and TRBJ2-1, with TRBD2 matching 7 bases. This CDR3 has 13 amino acids. V shed 4 bases, J shed 7 bases, and the junction held 4 bases outside the gene matches. Germline V gives CDR1 SGHTA, CDR2 FQGNSA.

In nucleotides, the CDR3 is TGTGCCAGCAGTTACTCCCCAGGCCGTAACACCGGGGAGCTGTTTTTT. Amino acid sequence: CASSYSPGRNTGELFF. The V and J genes are TRBV6-5 and TRBJ2-2; no clear D. Germline CDR1 reads MNHEY; CDR2 reads SVGAGI. The ends were cut back, 0 bases at V and 2 bases at J, with 10 bases in the middle. This CDR3 has 16 amino acids.

The chain joins TRBV9 to TRBJ2-7; D ambiguous. The CDR3 loop spans 15 amino acids. The germline gives CDR1 SGDLS, CDR2 YYNGEE. V lost 0 bases, J lost 1 base, and 11 bases lay in between. The chain's CDR3 is CASSVEIGSSYEQYF. CDR3 bases: TGTGCCAGCAGCGTAGAGATAGGGTCTTCCTACGAGCAGTACTTC. Combining the CDR3 with reference TRBV9 and TRBJ2-7 gives the whole variable domain DSGVTQTPKHLITATGQRVTLRCSPRSGDLSVYWYQQSLDQGLQFLIQYYNGEERAKGNILERFSAQQFPDLHSELNLSSLELGDSALYFCASSVEIGSSYEQYFGPGTRLTVT.

This rearrangement joins TRBV2 to TRBJ2-3, with D possibly TRBD2 on 5 matching bases. The CDR3 is 15 residues long. Germline V gene lookup returns CDR1 SNHLY and CDR2 FYNNEI. Trimming pared 4 bases from V and 2 bases from J, leaving 13 bases between. The CDR3 sequence is CASSVRGTNTDTQYF. In DNA form, the CDR3 reads TGTGCCAGCAGTGTTCGGGGTACCAACACAGATACGCAGTATTTT.

This clonotype was recorded only once. The chain has TRBV10-3 and TRBJ2-7, with D uncertain. Trimming pared 5 bases from V and 4 bases from J, leaving 9 bases between. CDR3 length: 12 residues. The germline CDR1 and CDR2 sequences are ENHRY and SYGVKD. This CDR3 is CAISSPAYEQYF. The DNA for the CDR3 is TGTGCCATCAGTAGCCCAGCATACGAGCAGTACTTC.

The chain couples TRBV29-1 to TRBJ1-3; D might be TRBD1 (5 bases). The germline V and J ends were trimmed by 6 bases and 0 bases, with 12 bases remaining between them. The CDR3 runs to 14 residues. CDR1 SQVTM and CDR2 ANQGSEA come from the germline V gene. The CDR3 region is CSVLGTFSGNTIYF. The CDR3 DNA reads as TGCAGCGTGCTAGGGACTTTCTCTGGAAACACCATATATTTT.

The chain carries TRBV6-1 and TRBJ2-7; the D is unclear. This CDR3 has 15 residues. From germline, CDR1 is MNHNS and CDR2 SASEGT. The V and J ends lost 1 base and 0 bases respectively, with 10 bases between them. DNA of the CDR3: TGTGCCAGCAGTGAAGATGGCGGAAGCTCCTACGAGCAGTACTTC. Its protein product is CASSEDGGSSYEQYF.

The V and J genes are TRBV20-1 and TRBJ2-1, with no clear D. The V end was cut by 3 bases, the J end by 9 bases, with 9 bases between. The CDR3 is 11 residues long. The germline CDR1 and CDR2 sequences are DFQATT and SNEGSKA (reference sequence). The CDR3 coding sequence is TGCAGTGCTAGCGTAGTCGGTGAGCAGTTCTTC. As protein: CSASVVGEQFF.

The genes are TRBV20-1 and TRBJ2-2; TRBD1 matches 8 bases. Germline loops: CDR1 DFQATT, CDR2 SNEGSKA (reference sequence). CDR3 size: 15 residues. The junction had 9 bases not matched to a gene; V was cut back by 5 bases and J by 4 bases. CDR3 sequence (DNA): TGCAGTGCTGCAGGGGGCCAGAGGGGCACCGGGGAGCTGTTTTTT. As protein: CSAAGGQRGTGELFF.

This clonotype appeared a few times. V usage is TRBV5-6 and J usage is TRBJ1-3, with D unclear. Germline V gene data show CDR1 as SGHDT and CDR2 as YYEEEE. The CDR3 has 18 residues. The V end lost 0 bases, the J end lost 0 bases, and 16 bases lay between the germline ends. The CDR3 DNA follows: TGTGCCAGCAGCTTGGAGGGCGTACGGTGGAGCTCTGGAAACACCATATATTTT. Its translation: CASSLEGVRWSSGNTIYF.

Remarks on this clonotype: The junction departs from the called germline gene at one end, perhaps through a read error. V usage is TRBV13 and J usage is TRBJ2-2; 8 bases fit TRBD1. The CDR3 has 15 amino acids. Germline V gene data show CDR1 as PRHDT and CDR2 as FYEKMQ (reference sequence). CDR3 in amino acids: CASGLGQGTAGELFF. The CDR3 region has the DNA TGTGCCAGCGGCTTAGGACAGGGTACCGCCGGGGAGCTGTTTTTT.